The 28 T cell receptor beta chains below come from one sample, sequenced in a study of CD8+CD57+ T cells in acquired aplastic anemia. The TCR beta profiling, which covered VDJ combination and CDR3 sequence, was carried out using genomic DNA as the template. TCRdb redid the calling of the reads with MiXCR, one entry per CDR3 protein. The sample consists of about 130,000 distinct CDR3 sequences, 48% of them appearing once. The sequencing input was sorted CD4+, CD8+, or CD8+CD57+ T cells (not recorded which) from PBMCs. These receptors were obtained from a human donor in good health, serving as a control.

This chain links TRBV29-1 with TRBJ2-1; 9 nucleotides align to TRBD2. Germline V gene sequence: CDR1 SQVTM, CDR2 ANQGSEA. CDR3 length: 11 amino acids. V was pared by 7 bases and J by 10 bases, with 5 bases of the junction left unmatched. The DNA for the CDR3 is TGCAGCGGCGGGGGGGGAAAGGAGCAGTTCTTC. Its translation: CSGGGGKEQFF.

This clonotype was seen many times. The CDR3 is CASSFGRGRRTGELFF. Written as DNA, the CDR3 is TGTGCCAGCAGCTTCGGTCGGGGGCGAAGGACCGGGGAGCTGTTTTTT. The chain combines TRBV5-6 with TRBJ2-2; perhaps D is TRBD1 or TRBD2 (6 bases each). V dropped 2 bases and J dropped 5 bases, with 16 bases sitting between them. The CDR3 has 16 amino acids. Germline CDR1 and CDR2: SGHDT and YYEEEE.

The V and J genes are TRBV29-1 and TRBJ2-7; weak D call: TRBD2 (5 bases). This CDR3 has 12 amino acids. Trimming took off 5 bases at V and 5 bases at J, with 13 bases between the two ends. The germline gives CDR1 SQVTM, CDR2 ANQGSEA. Written as DNA, the CDR3 is TGCAGCGTTCGGACTCATGGGGACGAGCAGTACTTC. Translated: CSVRTHGDEQYF.

Turning to this clonotype: This sequence may be a read error, since a much larger clone differs from it by one base. Here the CDR3 DNA reads TGCGCCAGCAACCCCTTTAGCGGGGGGATTAATGAGCAGTTCTTC. It yields the protein CASNPFSGGINEQFF. The chain employs TRBV5-1 and TRBJ2-1; 10 nucleotides align to TRBD2. The CDR3 runs to 15 residues. Germline assignment: CDR1 SGHRS and CDR2 YFSETQ. V lost 6 bases, J lost 7 bases, and 10 bases stayed unmatched. The entire variable domain, with the rest obtained from reference TRBV5-1 and TRBJ2-1, is as follows: KAGVTQTPRYLIKTRGQQVTLSCSPISGHRSVSWYQQTPGQGLQFLFEYFSETQRNKGNFPGRFSGRQFSNSRSEMNVSTLELGDSALYLCASNPFSGGINEQFFGPGTRLTVL.

As regards this clonotype: With a much larger clone just one base away, this may be a read error. The chain recombines TRBV6-2 or TRBV6-3 with TRBJ1-5; the D is unclear. CDR3 length: 13 amino acids. Trimming stripped 4 bases from V and 2 bases from J, with 6 bases between. The germline gives CDR1 MNHEY, CDR2 SVGEGT. DNA for the CDR3: TGTGCCAGCAGTTGCGATGGCAATCAGCCCCAGCATTTT. Translation: CASSCDGNQPQHF.

This clonotype appeared many times. The J gene is TRBJ2-2, the V gene TRBV11-3, with D possibly being TRBD2 (6 bases). Trimming cost V 5 bases and J 3 bases, with 19 bases left between them. This CDR3 comprises 17 residues. Germline V CDR1 and CDR2: SGHNT, YENEEA. The CDR3 region is CASSTEVGSWDTGELFF. Here the CDR3 DNA reads TGTGCCAGCAGCACCGAGGTCGGGAGTTGGGACACCGGGGAGCTGTTTTTT.

This clonotype was counted ten times or more. The rearrangement links TRBV2 to TRBJ2-2, with D maybe TRBD2 (6 bases). This CDR3 spans 18 amino acids. Germline-derived CDR1 and CDR2 are SNHLY and FYNNEI. V lost 3 bases, J lost 1 base, and 18 bases lay in between. The CDR3 protein is CASSDSYTGLVNTGELFF. The CDR3 nucleotides read TGTGCCAGCAGTGACAGTTATACGGGACTTGTGAACACCGGGGAGCTGTTTTTT.

The chain uses TRBV6-5 and TRBJ2-7, with 8 nucleotides matching TRBD2. This CDR3 is built from 12 residues. Germline-derived CDR1 and CDR2 are MNHEY and SVGAGI. The V gene end was trimmed by 4 bases and the J gene end by 9 bases; junction bases not matched to a gene: 5. CDR3 region: CASSLNGRGQYF. The CDR3 coding sequence is TGTGCCAGCAGTTTGAACGGGAGGGGGCAGTACTTC.

The chain carries TRBV2 and TRBJ1-1; tentative D call: TRBD1 (5 bases). Deletions cut 6 bases from V and 4 bases from J, with 15 bases between. This CDR3 region has 14 residues. Looked up from germline, CDR1 is SNHLY and CDR2 is FYNNEI. In nucleotides, the CDR3 is TGTGCCAGCAGCCTCCGATCCGGGGGCACTGAAGCTTTCTTT. Encoded protein: CASSLRSGGTEAFF.

The genes are TRBV5-1 and TRBJ2-7, with 7 bases matching TRBD1. V shed 4 bases, J shed 5 bases, and the junction held 6 bases outside the gene matches. This CDR3 contains 13 residues. The germline V gene has CDR1 SGHRS and CDR2 YFSETQ. CDR3 region: CASSMRGTDEQYF. The CDR3 DNA reads TGCGCCAGCAGCATGAGGGGGACAGACGAGCAGTACTTC.

Ten or more counts support this clonotype. The chain has TRBV7-9 and TRBJ1-2; 8 nucleotides align to TRBD1. V shed 6 bases and J 1 base; nucleotides not matched to a gene: 7. Germline loops: CDR1 SEHNR, CDR2 FQNEAQ (reference sequence). The CDR3 loop spans 15 amino acids. The CDR3 region is CASRLDRGVNYGYTF. The CDR3 region has the DNA TGTGCCAGCAGACTCGACAGGGGTGTTAACTATGGCTACACCTTC.

This clonotype was observed at least ten times. The rearrangement uses TRBV7-3 and TRBJ2-3, with D tentatively TRBD1 (6 bases). The V and J ends lost 6 bases and 1 base respectively, with 14 bases between them. From germline, CDR1 is SGHTA and CDR2 FQGTGA. The CDR3 extends over 15 amino acids. CDR3 in DNA: TGTGCCAGCAGTCCCCGGGGACACGGCACAGATACGCAGTATTTT. Amino acid sequence: CASSPRGHGTDTQYF.

This clonotype was seen more than once but under ten times. This chain connects TRBV15 to TRBJ1-6; weak D call: TRBD1 (6 bases). With 3 bases removed from V and 6 bases from J, the gap between germline ends came to 12 bases. The germline CDR1 and CDR2 sequences are LNHNV and YYDKDF (reference sequence). CDR3 length: 15 amino acids. In DNA form, the CDR3 reads TGTGCCACCAGCAGGGTACAGGGCACTAATTCACCCCTCCACTTT. This gives the protein CATSRVQGTNSPLHF.

There are a few counts of this clonotype. The chain uses TRBV25-1 and TRBJ2-1; TRBD2 aligns across 9 bases. Germline V gene sequence: CDR1 MGHDK, CDR2 SYGVNS. With 6 bases clipped from V and 8 bases from J, the junction kept 11 bases outside the gene matches. This CDR3 has 15 residues. This CDR3 reads CASRSSGGLIDEQFF. CDR3 nucleotides: TGTGCCAGCAGATCCAGCGGGGGGTTGATCGATGAGCAGTTCTTC.

This clonotype was found a few times. Given a much more abundant clone one base away, this may be a read error. The chain employs TRBV7-2 and TRBJ1-4; no clear D. Germline CDR1 is SGHTA and CDR2 is FQGNSA. This CDR3 comprises 16 residues. The CDR3 DNA is TGTGCCGGCAGCATCCGGACCAACCAAGTATGGGAAAAACTGTTTTTT. As protein: CAGSIRTNQVWEKLFF.

The gene calls are TRBV10-1 and TRBJ2-7; 7 nucleotides match TRBD1. The CDR3 has 13 amino acids. Germline assignment: CDR1 WNHNN and CDR2 SYGVQD (reference sequence). V shed 6 bases, J shed 9 bases, and the junction held 11 bases outside the gene matches. CDR3: CASSARQGERQYF. CDR3 DNA sequence: TGCGCCAGCAGCGCCCGACAGGGTGAGCGGCAGTACTTC.

This sequence joins TRBV19 and TRBJ1-3; D remains unclear. Germline lookup yields CDR1 LNHDA and CDR2 SQIVND (reference sequence). V was shortened by 1 base and J by 0 bases, with 7 bases between the two germline ends. The CDR3 contains 15 residues. CDR3 region: CASSIVRGSGNTIYF. The CDR3 bases are TGTGCCAGTAGTATAGTTCGCGGCTCTGGAAACACCATATATTTT.

With respect to this clonotype: A read error may account for a junction end that differs from germline. The CDR3 loop reads CAGSPPASTDTQYF. The CDR3 DNA follows: TGTGCCGGCTCACCCCCGGCCAGCACAGATACGCAGTATTTT. The chain links TRBV18 to TRBJ2-3, with D hard to call. Germline V CDR1 and CDR2: KGHSH, LQKENI. CDR3 size: 14 residues.

The chain couples TRBV29-1 to TRBJ1-3; no clear D. The CDR3 sequence is 13 residues long. Germline CDR1 SQVTM, CDR2 ANQGSEA. Trimming took 6 bases from V and 4 from J, leaving 13 bases between them. CDR3: CSVGDTGGNTIYF. The DNA for the CDR3 is TGCAGCGTGGGTGACACGGGAGGAAACACCATATATTTT.

Only a few counts were recorded for this clonotype. A much larger clone differs from this one at a single base, so this may be a read error. The genes are TRBV9 and TRBJ1-1; D is perhaps TRBD1 (5 bases). Germline CDR1 and CDR2: SGDLS and YYNGEE. The length of the CDR3 is 15 residues. V was trimmed by 1 base and J by 4 bases, leaving 14 bases between them. CDR3 in DNA: TGTGCCAGCAGCGTAAGTAGCAGGGTGAGCACTGAAGCTTTCTTT. As protein: CASSVSSRVSTEAFF.

At least ten counts were recorded for this clonotype. The J gene is TRBJ2-3, the V gene TRBV3-1, with D maybe TRBD2 (6 bases). The CDR3 spans 16 residues. V was pared by 4 bases and J by 2 bases, with 16 bases between. Germline CDR1 reads LGHDT; CDR2 reads YNNKEL (reference sequence). This CDR3 reads CASSLHGRGNTDTQYF. The DNA of the CDR3 is TGTGCCAGCAGCCTCCATGGACGGGGGAACACAGATACGCAGTATTTT.

This chain joins TRBV10-3 and TRBJ1-2, with D possibly TRBD1 on 6 matching bases. CDR3 size: 14 residues. Germline assignment: CDR1 ENHRY and CDR2 SYGVKD. V was pared by 6 bases and J by 8 bases, with 19 bases between. The CDR3 reads CAISRQVSDSGYTF. CDR3 sequence (DNA): TGTGCCATCAGCCGACAGGTTTCGGACTCGGGCTACACCTTC.

The chain carries TRBV10-3 and TRBJ2-3; 8 nucleotides agree with TRBD1. The germline gives CDR1 ENHRY, CDR2 SYGVKD. Trimming cost V 0 bases and J 7 bases; bases outside gene matches: 6. The CDR3 sequence is 15 residues long. The CDR3 DNA is TGTGCCATCAGTGAGTCGGGACAGGACGACAATACGCAGTATTTT. Protein: CAISESGQDDNTQYF.

This clonotype was seen many times. The chain uses TRBV6-5 and TRBJ1-6, with a weak D call TRBD1 (5 bases). Trimming pared 0 bases from V and 7 bases from J, leaving 13 bases between. Per the germline V gene, CDR1 is MNHEY and CDR2 is SVGAGI. The CDR3 covers 16 residues. CDR3 coding DNA: TGTGCCAGCAGTTACTCCCTCTCAGGGTCGAATTCACCCCTCCACTTT. It yields the protein CASSYSLSGSNSPLHF.

This clonotype was counted a single time. A junction end diverges from the germline sequence, so it may reflect a read error. The rearrangement joins TRBV11-2 to TRBJ1-6; D might be TRBD1 (6 bases). Germline V gene data show CDR1 as SGHAT and CDR2 as FQNNGV. This CDR3 is 17 amino acids long. CDR3 sequence: CASSYTTGMGAGSPPHF. CDR3 DNA: TGTGCCAGCAGCTATACTACAGGGATGGGGGCCGGTTCACCCCCCCACTTT.

In this sample, this clonotype turned up many times. The chain joins TRBV19 to TRBJ2-7; 10 bases match TRBD1. This CDR3 has 15 residues. The trim removed 6 bases at V and 3 bases at J, leaving 8 bases unmatched. CDR1 and CDR2 (germline): LNHDA, SQIVND (reference sequence). CDR3 residues: CASSPGQGVDYEQYF. CDR3 DNA sequence: TGTGCCAGTAGCCCAGGACAGGGGGTGGACTACGAGCAGTACTTC. Full variable domain (remainder filled in from reference TRBV19 and TRBJ2-7): DGGITQSPKYLFRKEGQNVTLSCEQNLNHDAMYWYRQDPGQGLRLIYYSQIVNDFQKGDIAEGYSVSREKKESFPLTVTSAQKNPTAFYLCASSPGQGVDYEQYFGPGTRLTVT.

This clonotype has a count of ten or more. The chain links TRBV7-9 to TRBJ1-1; perhaps TRBD1 as D (5 bases). Trimming took off 5 bases at V and 3 bases at J, with 10 bases between the two ends. Germline-derived CDR1 and CDR2 are SEHNR and FQNEAQ (reference sequence). The CDR3 is 13 residues long. CDR3 region: CASSPQGDTEAFF. DNA for the CDR3: TGTGCCAGCAGCCCCCAGGGCGACACTGAAGCTTTCTTT.

CDR3: CARGQFQETQYF. The CDR3 region has the DNA TGTGCCAGGGGACAGTTCCAAGAGACCCAGTACTTC. This chain links TRBV2 with TRBJ2-5, with 7 bases that match TRBD1. V was pared by 9 bases and J by 1 base, with 2 bases of the junction left unmatched. Germline CDR1 is SNHLY and CDR2 is FYNNEI. The CDR3 sequence is 12 residues long.